A selection of T cell receptor beta chains follows, all from one sample in a study of shared clonotypes between healthy human individuals. Measured with immunoSEQ multiplex PCR; TCRdb has only the in-frame clones, and not every one. There are around 2.3 million clones in the sample; almost 96% occur only once, and roughly 0.13% lies in the top ten. The specimen was naive CD4+ T cells sorted from blood. Every receptor here comes from a man between 18 and 29 years old in good health. Both conserved end residues are part of each CDR3. The D gene is left open where the match is weak.

v_gene	d_gene	j_gene	CDR3nt	CDR3aa
TRBV6-1	TRBD1	TRBJ2-1	TGTGCCAGCAGCCGGGACAGGGGAAGGAATGAGCAGTTCTTC	CASSRDRGRNEQFF
TRBV20-1	NA	TRBJ2-5	TGCAGTGCTAACAGGGAAGAGACCCAGTACTTC	CSANREETQYF
TRBV5-1	NA	TRBJ2-1	TGCGCCAGCAGCTTGATATCAAGGGGGGCATACAATGAGCAGTTCTTC	CASSLISRGAYNEQFF
TRBV4-1	NA	TRBJ2-6	TGCGCCAGCAGCCAAGATCGTGGAACAGGGTTGGTTGGGGCCAACGTCCTGACTTTC	CASSQDRGTGLVGANVLTF
TRBV27	NA	TRBJ1-2	TGTGCCAGCAGTCCCTCGGGTCTTAGCTATGGCTACACCTTC	CASSPSGLSYGYTF
TRBV11-3	NA	TRBJ1-6	TGTGCCAGCAGCAGGTCACCCCTCCACTTT	CASSRSPLHF
TRBV7-2	NA	TRBJ1-4	TGTGCCAGCAGCTTGGGTCGGAGGAATGAAAAACTGTTTTTT	CASSLGRRNEKLFF
TRBV7-2	TRBD2	TRBJ2-1	TGTGCCAGCAGCTTATTAGCGGGAGGGCCGGATGAGCAGTTCTTC	CASSLLAGGPDEQFF
TRBV6-6	NA	TRBJ2-7	TGTGCCAGCAGTCCTCTTTTCAAGGAGGAGCAGTACTTC	CASSPLFKEEQYF
TRBV28	TRBD1	TRBJ2-4	TGTGCCAGCAGTCGAACAACAGGGGCCCCCGAGTACTTC	CASSRTTGAPEYF
TRBV5-1	NA	TRBJ1-4	TGCGCCAGCAGCCTAACGGGAACGACTAATGAAAAACTGTTTTTT	CASSLTGTTNEKLFF
TRBV10-3	NA	TRBJ2-3	TGTGCCACCCGCTCGCTCACAGATACGCAGTATTTT	CATRSLTDTQYF
TRBV28	TRBD1	TRBJ1-1	TGTGCCAGCAGTTTGGGTCTCGGGACAGGCTTTATGAACACTGAAGCTTTCTTT	CASSLGLGTGFMNTEAFF
TRBV18	NA	TRBJ2-1	TGTGCCAGCTCACCAGGTACTACGGGGGCTTCCCTGTTCTTC	CASSPGTTGASLFF
TRBV7-2	TRBD2	TRBJ2-7	TGTGCCAGCAGCTTAGAACCTAGCGGGGTTTCCTCCTACGAGCAGTACTTC	CASSLEPSGVSSYEQYF
TRBV7-9	NA	TRBJ2-1	TGTGCCAGCAGCTTGGGGTCCTACAATGAGCAGTTCTTC	CASSLGSYNEQFF
TRBV5-1	NA	TRBJ1-3	TGCGCCAGCAGCTTGACGGGGGTAGGTGGAAACACCATATATTTT	CASSLTGVGGNTIYF
TRBV6-5	NA	TRBJ2-4	TGTGCCAGCAGTTACTTACCTGGGAGCATTCAGTACTTC	CASSYLPGSIQYF
TRBV5-1	TRBD1	TRBJ2-7	TGCGCCAGCAGCTTGGTCCCTCCCGGACAGGGGAGCGAGCAGTACTTC	CASSLVPPGQGSEQYF
TRBV6-5	NA	TRBJ1-1	TGTGCCAGCAGAGGGGTGCCTTATGCGAACACTGAAGCTTTCTTT	CASRGVPYANTEAFF
TRBV6-6	TRBD2	TRBJ2-7	TGTGCCAGCAGTTGGGGGGGCTACGAGCAGTACTTC	CASSWGGYEQYF
TRBV18	TRBD2	TRBJ2-3	TGTGCCAGCTCACCATCCGGGGGGGTTGGAGATACGCAGTATTTT	CASSPSGGVGDTQYF
TRBV25-1	TRBD2	TRBJ2-7	TGTGCCAGCAGTGCCCGGACGGGGGGAAATAACGTGCAGTACTTC	CASSARTGGNNVQYF
TRBV10-2	TRBD2	TRBJ2-7	TGCGCCAGCAGTGTAGGGGGGACTAGCCCCGAGCAGTACTTC	CASSVGGTSPEQYF
TRBV5-1	TRBD2	TRBJ2-1	TGCGCCAGCAGCTTGGCCAGCGGGGGGTACAATGAGCAGTTCTTC	CASSLASGGYNEQFF
TRBV11-2	NA	TRBJ2-3	TGTGCCAGCAGCCCCGGGGTGGCAGATACGCAGTATTTT	CASSPGVADTQYF
TRBV28	TRBD1	TRBJ1-1	TGTGCCAGCAGTTTATTCTCAGGGGGCAGGACTGAAGCTTTCTTT	CASSLFSGGRTEAFF
TRBV9	TRBD2	TRBJ2-3	TGTGCCAGCAGCGTGCTAGCGGGAGGACAAACAGATACGCAGTATTTT	CASSVLAGGQTDTQYF
TRBV6-1	TRBD1	TRBJ1-2	TGTGCCAGCAGTGCCTGGGACAGGCGAGACTATGGCTACACCTTC	CASSAWDRRDYGYTF
TRBV7-2	NA	TRBJ1-6	TGTGCCAGCAGCTTAGCCCTGGATAATTCACCCCTCCACTTT	CASSLALDNSPLHF
TRBV4-3	TRBD2	TRBJ2-2	TGCGCCAGCAGCCAGGGTCGCGGGAGAAACACCGGGGAGCTGTTTTTT	CASSQGRGRNTGELFF
TRBV9	NA	TRBJ1-2	TGTGCCAGCAGCGGGCGCGCTTCCGGCTACACCTTC	CASSGRASGYTF
TRBV6-5	NA	TRBJ1-1	TGTGCCAGCCATGGACGAACTGAAGCTTTCTTT	CASHGRTEAFF
TRBV4-1	NA	TRBJ1-6	TGCGCCAGCTTAAAAGAGGGGGGTAGGGGGAATTCACCCCTCCACTTT	CASLKEGGRGNSPLHF
TRBV19	TRBD1	TRBJ1-1	TGTGCCAGTCGGAGGGACAGGAACATGAACACTGAAGCTTTCTTT	CASRRDRNMNTEAFF
TRBV10-3	TRBD2	TRBJ2-2	TGTGCCACCCGGAAAATGAATTTGCGGGAGTCGACCGGGGAGCTGTTTTTT	CATRKMNLRESTGELFF
TRBV9	NA	TRBJ2-5	TGTGCCAGCAGCGTAGGGAATAGGGCGGGAAGTCAAGAGACCCAGTACTTC	CASSVGNRAGSQETQYF